This entry features one T cell receptor beta chain sequence. The sample originates from a study of blood T cell repertoires in COVID-19. Assay used: immunoSEQ multiplex PCR; TCRdb lists only in-frame clones, some missing. The data hold over 7,000 clones, with approximately 81% observed a single time. The CDR3 covers 12 residues. The germline V gene encodes CDR1 SGDLS and CDR2 YYNGEE. V was pared by 0 bases and J by 5 bases, with 4 bases between. The source is a human donor in a cohort sampled during active COVID-19. The chain combines TRBV9 with TRBJ2-3, with D uncertain. Source material: peripheral blood. The CDR3 reads CASSVAGDTQYF. The CDR3 DNA is TGTGCCAGCAGCGTAGCGGGAGATACGCAGTATTTT.